Listed below are T cell receptor beta chains from one sample, sequenced in a study of identical twins. Each CDR3 protein gets one entry after TCRdb re-called the 5' RACE reads with MiXCR. The data show around 370,000 distinct CDR3 sequences, with 9% seen just once and roughly 9% held by the top ten. The sequenced sample was naive T cells sorted from blood. The receptors were sampled from a woman aged 45 to 65 in good health. Each CDR3 is given with its conserved first and last residue. A D gene is named only where the DNA matches it firmly. Clone size appears in some rows only: once, few, many, or a class for an expanded clone.

d_call: -; v_call: TRBV9; clone_size: once; j_call: TRBJ2-1; cdr3_nt: TGTGCCAGCAGCGTGGGTGTGCGGGACTACAATGAGCAGTTCTTC; cdr3_aa: CASSVGVRDYNEQFF
d_call: -; v_call: TRBV12-3/TRBV12-4; clone_size: -; j_call: TRBJ2-3; cdr3_nt: TGTGCCAGCAGCCCTGGGGTCAGACCGAATACGCAGTATTTT; cdr3_aa: CASSPGVRPNTQYF
d_call: TRBD1; v_call: TRBV15; clone_size: -; j_call: TRBJ2-3; cdr3_nt: TGTGCCACCAGCACAGGACAGGACCCTAGCACAGATACGCAGTATTTT; cdr3_aa: CATSTGQDPSTDTQYF
d_call: TRBD1; v_call: TRBV12-3/TRBV12-4; clone_size: -; j_call: TRBJ1-4; cdr3_nt: TGTGCCAGCAGTTGGCCGGGACAGGGAGCGACTAATGAAAAACTGTTTTTT; cdr3_aa: CASSWPGQGATNEKLFF
d_call: -; v_call: TRBV29-1; clone_size: -; j_call: TRBJ2-3; cdr3_nt: TGCAGCGTGCTCCTGACAGGGGCCGACGTCCTATTGTCTAGCGGGGCCCCCACAGATACGCAGTATTTT; cdr3_aa: CSVLLTGADVLLSSGAPTDTQYF
d_call: -; v_call: TRBV29-1; clone_size: many; j_call: TRBJ2-1; cdr3_nt: TGCAGCGAGGTGAGAATCCATGAGCAGTTCTTC; cdr3_aa: CSEVRIHEQFF
d_call: TRBD2; v_call: TRBV20-1; clone_size: -; j_call: TRBJ2-2; cdr3_nt: TGCAGTGCTAGAGATTTTACTAGCGGGAAGGGGACCGGGGAGCTGTTTTTT; cdr3_aa: CSARDFTSGKGTGELFF
d_call: -; v_call: TRBV6-6; clone_size: -; j_call: TRBJ1-3; cdr3_nt: TGTGCCAGCAGCTTGACAGTGGGTGGAAACACCATATATTTT; cdr3_aa: CASSLTVGGNTIYF
d_call: -; v_call: TRBV3-1; clone_size: -; j_call: TRBJ2-7; cdr3_nt: TGTGCCAGCAGCCAAGGAAGGGAGAGCTCCTACGAGCAGTACTTC; cdr3_aa: CASSQGRESSYEQYF
d_call: TRBD1; v_call: TRBV6-1; clone_size: -; j_call: TRBJ2-1; cdr3_nt: TGTGCCAGCAGCCGACAGGGGTGGTTGGATGAGCAGTTCTTC; cdr3_aa: CASSRQGWLDEQFF
d_call: -; v_call: TRBV6-5; clone_size: few; j_call: TRBJ1-1; cdr3_nt: TGTGCCAGCGGGTTGGACGGCGCGGGGACTGAAGCTTTCTTT; cdr3_aa: CASGLDGAGTEAFF
d_call: -; v_call: TRBV27; clone_size: -; j_call: TRBJ2-7; cdr3_nt: TGCACCAGCAGTTTCCGGGACACAGACTACGAGCAGTACTTC; cdr3_aa: CTSSFRDTDYEQYF
d_call: TRBD2; v_call: TRBV4-1; clone_size: -; j_call: TRBJ2-4; cdr3_nt: TGCGCCAGCAGCCAAGTAACTAGCGGCTCCAGCATTCAGTACTTC; cdr3_aa: CASSQVTSGSSIQYF
d_call: -; v_call: TRBV2; clone_size: -; j_call: TRBJ2-3; cdr3_nt: TGTGCCAGCAACCGGAACACAGATACGCAGTATTTT; cdr3_aa: CASNRNTDTQYF
d_call: TRBD2; v_call: TRBV12-3/TRBV12-4; clone_size: few; j_call: TRBJ2-3; cdr3_nt: TGTGCCAGCAGGGCTAGCGGGATGGGGACAGATACGCAGTATTTT; cdr3_aa: CASRASGMGTDTQYF
d_call: -; v_call: TRBV6-5; clone_size: -; j_call: TRBJ2-1; cdr3_nt: TGTGCCAGCAGATCACTTAGCTCCTACAATGAGCAGTTCTTC; cdr3_aa: CASRSLSSYNEQFF
d_call: -; v_call: TRBV24-1; clone_size: many; j_call: TRBJ2-3; cdr3_nt: TGTGCCACCAGTGAACCCGGACAGATCCCAGATACGCAGTATTTT; cdr3_aa: CATSEPGQIPDTQYF
d_call: -; v_call: TRBV20-1; clone_size: -; j_call: TRBJ2-5; cdr3_nt: TGCAGTGTCCGGCTGGGTGGGGCCCAGTACTTC; cdr3_aa: CSVRLGGAQYF
d_call: -; v_call: TRBV29-1; clone_size: few; j_call: TRBJ2-1; cdr3_nt: TGCAGCGACAGAGGGGATGAGCAGTTCTTC; cdr3_aa: CSDRGDEQFF
d_call: TRBD2; v_call: TRBV20-1; clone_size: many; j_call: TRBJ2-1; cdr3_nt: TGCAGTGCTAGCTCCGGACTAGCGGGAGTAGCCTACAATGAGCAGTTCTTC; cdr3_aa: CSASSGLAGVAYNEQFF
d_call: -; v_call: TRBV29-1; clone_size: many; j_call: TRBJ2-7; cdr3_nt: TGCAGCGTTGTCGGGGCAGGGGACGGCGAGTACTTC; cdr3_aa: CSVVGAGDGEYF
d_call: -; v_call: TRBV5-5; clone_size: -; j_call: TRBJ1-2; cdr3_nt: TGTGCCAGCAGCTTTTCAACCTCAGGGGTCTATGGCTACACCTTC; cdr3_aa: CASSFSTSGVYGYTF
d_call: TRBD2; v_call: TRBV11-2; clone_size: -; j_call: TRBJ2-3; cdr3_nt: TGTGCCAGCAGCTTAGATCTAACTAGCGGGAGTGAATCAGATACGCAGTATTTT; cdr3_aa: CASSLDLTSGSESDTQYF
d_call: -; v_call: TRBV4-1; clone_size: few; j_call: TRBJ2-3; cdr3_nt: TGCGCCAGCAGCCAGGCGTGGCACACAGATACGCAGTATTTT; cdr3_aa: CASSQAWHTDTQYF
d_call: -; v_call: TRBV5-1; clone_size: few; j_call: TRBJ1-2; cdr3_nt: TGCGCCAGCAGCTTAACCACCTCGGACAGCTTGGGCTACACCTTC; cdr3_aa: CASSLTTSDSLGYTF
d_call: -; v_call: TRBV5-1; clone_size: -; j_call: TRBJ2-1; cdr3_nt: TGCGCCAGCAGACCTATGAACGCGGGGATTGAGCAGTTCTTC; cdr3_aa: CASRPMNAGIEQFF
d_call: TRBD2; v_call: TRBV29-1; clone_size: few; j_call: TRBJ2-1; cdr3_nt: TGCAGCGTGAGACTAGCGGGAGAGGGTGAGCAGTTCTTC; cdr3_aa: CSVRLAGEGEQFF
d_call: TRBD2; v_call: TRBV19; clone_size: -; j_call: TRBJ2-1; cdr3_nt: TGTGCCAGTAGTAGGGCGGGGGGGCAGGGAATCAATGAGCAGTTCTTC; cdr3_aa: CASSRAGGQGINEQFF
d_call: TRBD2; v_call: TRBV20-1; clone_size: few; j_call: TRBJ2-3; cdr3_nt: TGCAGTGCTAGTAACCTAGCGGGAGGCACAGATACGCAGTATTTT; cdr3_aa: CSASNLAGGTDTQYF
d_call: -; v_call: TRBV12-3/TRBV12-4; clone_size: many; j_call: TRBJ1-3; cdr3_nt: TGTGCCAGCAGGGGGATGGGGCGAGGAAACACCATATATTTT; cdr3_aa: CASRGMGRGNTIYF
d_call: -; v_call: TRBV3-1; clone_size: many; j_call: TRBJ2-3; cdr3_nt: TGTGCCAGCAGCCAAGAGAGGGGGAGGGATACGCAGTATTTT; cdr3_aa: CASSQERGRDTQYF
d_call: -; v_call: TRBV3-1; clone_size: many; j_call: TRBJ2-1; cdr3_nt: TGTGCCAGCAGACCTGGGACTGAAGACAATGAGCAGTTCTTC; cdr3_aa: CASRPGTEDNEQFF